This T cell receptor (beta chain) was recovered during a study of control samples from healthy donors and cancer patients. TCRdb's copy holds only in-frame clones and misses some; the assay was immunoSEQ multiplex PCR. The repertoire includes 200,000 to 250,000 clones, around 94% of them detected once, and roughly 1.6% sits in the top ten. Between the trimmed V and J ends, which lost 0 bases and 3 bases, there was a span of 12 bases. The CDR3 has 15 residues. Germline V gene sequence: CDR1 SGHRS, CDR2 YFSETQ. Sequences were obtained from blood. The rearrangement links TRBV5-1 to TRBJ1-1, with D maybe TRBD1 (5 bases). The TCR comes from a middle-aged man in good health. The CDR3 spells CASSLAVGVDTEAFF. Here the CDR3 DNA reads TGCGCCAGCAGCTTGGCAGTAGGGGTCGACACTGAAGCTTTCTTT.